A single sample gave rise to the 31 T cell receptor beta chains below, sequenced in a study of human T cells and chemical hapten exposure. Each CDR3 protein is one row after TCRdb ran MiXCR on the RACE reads. The repertoire holds 100,000 to 150,000 distinct CDR3 sequences, with approximately 12% as singletons. Described time point: pre-sensitization, week 0. Treatment indicated: therapeutic diphenylcyclopropenone sensitization with weekly scalp DPC. Source: whole blood, taken in connection with sensitization to the hapten diphenylcyclopropenone (DPC). These receptors came from a woman aged 18-30 years with alopecia areata. Some clones in this sample may be carry-over from other donors' samples.

This chain joins TRBV4-2 and TRBJ2-3, with 11 bases identical to TRBD2. The CDR3 runs 17 residues. V shed 3 bases and J 7 bases; nucleotides not matched to a gene: 12. The germline CDR1 and CDR2 sequences are LGHNA and YNFKEQ. CDR3 DNA: TGTGCCAGCAGCCAGATCCTAGCGGGGGGCCAAACAAATACGCAGTATTTT. Its protein product is CASSQILAGGQTNTQYF.

This clonotype appeared a few times. The rearrangement joins TRBV29-1 to TRBJ1-1; possibly TRBD1 for D (5 bases). With 1 base removed from V and 1 base from J, the gap between germline ends came to 10 bases. The CDR3 loop spans 14 amino acids. CDR1 and CDR2 (germline): SQVTM, ANQGSEA. The chain's CDR3 is CSVEGGTGNTEAFF. The CDR3 nucleotides read TGCAGCGTTGAAGGGGGGACGGGGAACACTGAAGCTTTCTTT.

The chain recombines TRBV28 with TRBJ1-1, with D perhaps TRBD1 (5 bases). With 3 bases removed from V and 4 bases from J, the gap between germline ends came to 15 bases. This CDR3 has 15 amino acids. Per the germline V gene, CDR1 is MDHEN and CDR2 is SYDVKM. This chain's CDR3 is CASSFLPGRFTEAFF. In DNA form, the CDR3 reads TGTGCCAGCAGTTTTCTGCCGGGGCGGTTCACTGAAGCTTTCTTT.

This clonotype was detected only a few times. The rearrangement links TRBV7-2 to TRBJ2-1, with TRBD2 as a possible D gene (6 bases). This CDR3 has 15 residues. V was pared by 5 bases and J by 9 bases, with 20 bases between. CDR1 SGHTA and CDR2 FQGNSA come from the germline V gene. The CDR3 here is CASSPRIGGAGEQFF. In DNA, the CDR3 is TGTGCCAGCAGCCCCCGTATAGGCGGGGCGGGTGAGCAGTTCTTC. Full variable domain (outside the CDR3, taken from reference TRBV7-2 and TRBJ2-1): GAGVSQSPSNKVTEKGKDVELRCDPISGHTALYWYRQSLGQGLEFLIYFQGNSAPDKSGLPSDRFSAERTGGSVSTLTIQRTQQEDSAVYLCASSPRIGGAGEQFFGPGTRLTVL.

This clonotype has at least ten counts. The V call is TRBV7-8, the J call TRBJ1-2; 9 bases align to TRBD1. From germline, CDR1 is SGHVS and CDR2 FQNEAQ. The CDR3 spans 17 residues. Unmatched junction bases numbered 12, after V lost 3 bases and J lost 4 bases. The CDR3 here is CASSFGRDREGGYGYTF. The CDR3 DNA follows: TGTGCCAGCAGCTTTGGCCGGGACAGGGAAGGAGGCTATGGCTACACCTTC. The variable domain in full, with the rest retrieved from reference TRBV7-8 and TRBJ1-2, is GAGVSQSPRYKVAKRGQDVALRCDPISGHVSLFWYQQALGQGPEFLTYFQNEAQLDKSGLPSDRFFAERPEGSVSTLKIQRTQQEDSAVYLCASSFGRDREGGYGYTFGSGTRLTVV.

This clonotype was counted between two and nine times. CDR3 nucleotide sequence: TGCAGTGCTAGACAACAGGGGGCCTTCGAGCAGTACTTC. Protein sequence: CSARQQGAFEQYF. The chain uses TRBV20-1 and TRBJ2-7; the match to TRBD1 covers 9 bases. This CDR3 has 13 amino acids. J gave up 6 bases and V 2 bases, and 5 bases lay outside the gene matches. In germline, CDR1 is DFQATT, CDR2 SNEGSKA (reference sequence).

The CDR3 coding sequence is TGTGCCAGTAGTATAGAGGCCCCCCCGGCTACCCTTTACAATGAGCAGTTCTTC. Its protein is CASSIEAPPATLYNEQFF. The V and J genes are TRBV19 and TRBJ2-1; D not resolved. The V gene lost 0 bases and the J gene lost 4 bases, with 19 bases spanning the gap. There are 18 residues in the CDR3. CDR1 is LNHDA, CDR2 SQIVND, per germline (reference sequence).

This clonotype has a handful of counts. The chain recombines TRBV19 with TRBJ2-5; 12 bases line up with TRBD2. V dropped 6 bases and J dropped 7; count of bases not matched to a gene: 12. The CDR3 loop spans 16 amino acids. The germline CDR1 and CDR2 sequences are LNHDA and SQIVND (reference sequence). In DNA, the CDR3 is TGTGCCAGTAGGAGCCGACTAGCGGGGGCCCGGGGGACCCAGTACTTC. It yields the protein CASRSRLAGARGTQYF.

This clonotype has only a few counts. The J gene is TRBJ1-2, the V gene TRBV4-1; 10 bases are a match to TRBD1. V lost 2 bases and J lost 5; bases outside the gene matches: 5. The germline gives CDR1 MGHRA, CDR2 YSYEKL. This CDR3 contains 15 residues. CDR3 loop: CASSQTGQGGYGYTF. CDR3 in DNA: TGCGCCAGCAGCCAAACAGGACAGGGGGGTTATGGCTACACCTTC.

This sequence joins TRBV20-1 and TRBJ2-7; the D is unclear. The CDR3 has 16 residues. The germline CDR1 and CDR2 sequences are DFQATT and SNEGSKA (reference sequence). V gave up 0 bases and J gave up 2 bases, with 17 bases separating them. The DNA of the CDR3 is TGCAGTGCTAGAGACCTCAAACAGCAGACACCCTACGAGCAGTACTTC. It translates to CSARDLKQQTPYEQYF.

This rearrangement joins TRBV2 to TRBJ2-7; 11 nucleotides line up with TRBD1. CDR1 SNHLY and CDR2 FYNNEI come from the germline V gene. V was clipped by 7 bases and J by 5 bases; unmatched bases: 4. The CDR3 covers 13 residues. DNA for the CDR3: TGTGCCAGCAATGGACAGGGGGCAAACGAGCAGTACTTC. Translated: CASNGQGANEQYF.

The chain couples TRBV27 to TRBJ1-5; D is ambiguous. Germline loops: CDR1 MNHEY, CDR2 SMNVEV (reference sequence). With 0 bases removed from V and 4 bases from J, the gap between germline ends came to 10 bases. The CDR3 runs 15 residues. The CDR3 protein is CASSLSRASNQPQHF. The CDR3 DNA is TGTGCCAGCAGTTTATCTAGGGCCTCTAATCAGCCCCAGCATTTT.

V is TRBV12-3 or TRBV12-4 and J is TRBJ2-5; TRBD2 agrees at 7 bases. Losses at the gene ends were 2 bases for V and 5 bases for J; bases not matched to a gene: 5. CDR3 length: 14 amino acids. CDR3 sequence (DNA): TGTGCCAGCAGTTTACAAGCGGGGACCGAGACCCAGTACTTC. It translates to CASSLQAGTETQYF.

This clonotype was counted a few times. The genes are TRBV7-6 and TRBJ2-2, with D unresolved. The CDR3 extends over 14 amino acids. V shed 3 bases and J shed 7 bases, with 12 bases lying between them. Germline V gives CDR1 SGHVS, CDR2 FNYEAQ. CDR3 sequence: CASSLPAHGGELFF. The CDR3 DNA sequence: TGTGCCAGCAGCTTGCCCGCTCATGGCGGGGAGCTGTTTTTT.

This clonotype was seen only a few times. The chain links TRBV4-1 to TRBJ2-3; TRBD2 aligns across 13 bases. V was pared by 1 base and J by 5 bases, with 6 bases of the junction left unmatched. CDR3 size: 17 residues. CDR1 is MGHRA, CDR2 YSYEKL, per germline. Here the CDR3 DNA reads TGCGCCAGCAGCCAAGGATTACTAGCGGGGGGGATAGATACGCAGTATTTT. Translating gives CASSQGLLAGGIDTQYF.

CDR3: CASSWTERGERNTIYF. The CDR3 DNA sequence: TGTGCCAGCAGCTGGACAGAGCGGGGCGAACGAAACACCATATATTTT. The chain recombines TRBV7-2 with TRBJ1-3; a possible D gene is TRBD1 (6 bases). The CDR3 covers 16 residues. The germline gives CDR1 SGHTA, CDR2 FQGNSA. V lost 4 bases, J lost 5 bases, and 18 bases lay in between. The full variable domain, in which reference TRBV7-2 and TRBJ1-3 provide the parts outside the CDR3, is GAGVSQSPSNKVTEKGKDVELRCDPISGHTALYWYRQSLGQGLEFLIYFQGNSAPDKSGLPSDRFSAERTGGSVSTLTIQRTQQEDSAVYLCASSWTERGERNTIYFGEGSWLTVV.

This clonotype has more than one count but fewer than ten. The chain employs TRBV7-3 and TRBJ2-1; D uncertain. Germline V gene lookup returns CDR1 SGHTA and CDR2 FQGTGA. With 2 bases removed from V and 5 bases from J, the gap between germline ends came to 7 bases. The CDR3 sequence is 13 residues long. CDR3 loop: CASSLGSNNEQFF. The CDR3 DNA is TGTGCCAGCAGCTTAGGGTCAAACAATGAGCAGTTCTTC. Full variable domain (outside the CDR3, taken from reference TRBV7-3 and TRBJ2-1): GAGVSQTPSNKVTEKGKYVELRCDPISGHTALYWYRQSLGQGPEFLIYFQGTGAADDSGLPNDRFFAVRPEGSVSTLKIQRTERGDSAVYLCASSLGSNNEQFFGPGTRLTVL.

In its sample, this clonotype was seen many times. The V and J genes are TRBV5-1 and TRBJ2-1; tentatively, D is TRBD2 (5 bases). The germline gives CDR1 SGHRS, CDR2 YFSETQ. CDR3 length equals 13 residues. The V end lost 4 bases, the J end lost 3 bases, and 8 bases lay between the germline ends. CDR3 in DNA: TGCGCCAGCAGCCTCGGGGACTACAATGAGCAGTTCTTC. It codes for CASSLGDYNEQFF.

This clonotype was seen a handful of times. The V gene is TRBV20-1, the J gene TRBJ2-5, with 15 bases identical to TRBD2. Germline lookup yields CDR1 DFQATT and CDR2 SNEGSKA (reference sequence). V was pared by 4 bases and J by 5 bases, with 8 bases of the junction left unmatched. The CDR3 sequence is 16 residues long. The CDR3 region is CSATGLAGGPGETQYF. CDR3 DNA: TGCAGTGCTACCGGACTAGCGGGGGGGCCTGGGGAGACCCAGTACTTC.

The chain recombines TRBV29-1 with TRBJ2-1; D possibly corresponds to TRBD2 (5 bases). V lost 5 bases and J 7 bases, leaving 15 bases between the germline ends. The germline V gene encodes CDR1 SQVTM and CDR2 ANQGSEA. The CDR3 extends over 13 amino acids. The CDR3 region is CSVHSPRVNEQFF. CDR3 sequence (DNA): TGCAGCGTTCACTCGCCGAGGGTGAATGAGCAGTTCTTC.

About this clonotype itself: This could be a read error, since a much larger clone is one nucleotide away. This rearrangement joins TRBV12-3 or TRBV12-4 to TRBJ2-7; D remains ambiguous. The CDR3 contains 13 residues. V was clipped by 1 base and J by 9 bases, with 13 bases between them. The CDR3 sequence: CASSLERDFGQYF. The DNA for the CDR3 is TGTGCCAGCAGTTTAGAACGAGACTTCGGGCAGTACTTC.

This clonotype was picked up a small number of times. The chain recombines TRBV10-3 with TRBJ2-7, with 9 bases that match TRBD1. This CDR3 has 13 amino acids. Losses at the gene ends were 7 bases for V and 5 bases for J; bases not matched to a gene: 6. The germline CDR1 and CDR2 sequences are ENHRY and SYGVKD. CDR3 sequence (DNA): TGTGCCATCAAGGGGACAGGGAGCCACGAGCAGTACTTC. It encodes CAIKGTGSHEQYF.

The table lists this clonotype with many counts. V and J are TRBV28 and TRBJ2-2; TRBD1 agrees at 7 bases. The V segment lost 11 bases and the J segment 0 bases; nucleotides outside the gene matches: 15. This CDR3 spans 17 amino acids. CDR1 and CDR2 (germline): MDHEN, SYDVKM. The CDR3 protein is CAARRQGAGANTGELFF. The CDR3, as DNA: TGTGCCGCCAGGAGACAGGGAGCCGGAGCGAACACCGGGGAGCTGTTTTTT.

This clonotype was seen more than once but under ten times. V and J are TRBV7-9 and TRBJ1-5, with D possibly TRBD1 on 5 matching bases. Germline V gene sequence: CDR1 SEHNR, CDR2 FQNEAQ (reference sequence). Trimming removed 1 base at V and 7 bases at J, with 14 bases between. This CDR3 is 15 amino acids long. The CDR3: CASSLGRQGRQPQHF. The CDR3 bases are TGTGCCAGCAGCTTAGGTCGCCAGGGACGCCAGCCCCAGCATTTT.

The rearrangement joins TRBV6-2 or TRBV6-3 to TRBJ2-7; D is perhaps TRBD1 or TRBD2 (6 bases each). This CDR3 spans 14 amino acids. CDR1 is MNHEY and CDR2 is SVGEGT in the germline V gene. V was cut by 7 bases and J by 0 bases, with 13 bases left in between. CDR3 nucleotide sequence: TGTGCCAGCACTCGGAGGGGGGACTCCTACGAGCAGTACTTC. This codes for CASTRRGDSYEQYF.

The chain carries TRBV20-1 and TRBJ2-3; D tentatively reads TRBD1 or TRBD2 (5 bases each). This CDR3 has 14 amino acids. Germline V gene sequence: CDR1 DFQATT, CDR2 SNEGSKA (reference sequence). V was pared by 0 bases and J by 6 bases, with 13 bases between. CDR3 nucleotide sequence: TGCAGTGCTAGAGAGAGGGACCCTCTGGATACGCAGTATTTT. It codes for CSARERDPLDTQYF.

Ten or more counts support this clonotype. This sequence joins TRBV3-1 and TRBJ1-3, with a possible D match to TRBD1 (5 bases). The ends were cut back, 4 bases at V and 2 bases at J, with 12 bases in the middle. This CDR3 has 15 residues. Germline V CDR1 and CDR2: LGHDT, YNNKEL (reference sequence). The CDR3 region is CASSPSGGPGNTIYF. In nucleotides, the CDR3 is TGTGCCAGCAGCCCGAGTGGGGGACCTGGAAACACCATATATTTT.

For this clonotype: The junction and the germline gene differ at one end; a read error may be behind it. This chain joins TRBV7-9 and TRBJ1-4, with D possibly TRBD1 on 5 matching bases. This CDR3 is built from 15 residues. CDR1 and CDR2 from the germline V gene are SEHNR and FQNEAQ (reference sequence). In DNA form, the CDR3 reads TGTGCCATCAGCTTAGAGGGACTGTATAATGAAAAACTGTTTTTT. Its protein is CAISLEGLYNEKLFF. Filled out from reference TRBV7-9 and TRBJ1-4, the complete variable domain reads DTGVSQNPRHKITKRGQNVTFRCDPISEHNRLYWYRQTLGQGPEFLTYFQNEAQLEKSRLLSDRFSAERPKGSFSTLEIQRTEQGDSAMYLCAISLEGLYNEKLFFGSGTQLSVL.

This clonotype turned up a few times. The chain has TRBV18 and TRBJ1-2; D call uncertain. With 4 bases removed from V and 8 bases from J, the gap between germline ends came to 11 bases. Germline CDR1 KGHSH, CDR2 LQKENI. This CDR3 has 12 amino acids. For the CDR3, the DNA is TGTGCCAGCTCACAAATAGGGAACGGCTACACCTTC. It yields the protein CASSQIGNGYTF. The full variable domain, its missing parts supplied by reference TRBV18 and TRBJ1-2, is NAGVMQNPRHLVRRRGQEARLRCSPMKGHSHVYWYRQLPEEGLKFMVYLQKENIIDESGMPKERFSAEFPKEGPSILRIQQVVRGDSAAYFCASSQIGNGYTFGSGTRLTVV.

The chain has TRBV7-9 and TRBJ1-2; D call uncertain. The CDR3 loop spans 14 amino acids. CDR1 is SEHNR, CDR2 FQNEAQ, per germline (reference sequence). Trimming pared 0 bases from V and 5 bases from J, leaving 10 bases between. The CDR3 here is CASSLALGGYGYTF. The DNA for the CDR3 is TGTGCCAGCAGCTTAGCGCTTGGAGGGTATGGCTACACCTTC. Supplemented by reference TRBV7-9 and TRBJ1-2, the full variable domain reads DTGVSQNPRHKITKRGQNVTFRCDPISEHNRLYWYRQTLGQGPEFLTYFQNEAQLEKSRLLSDRFSAERPKGSFSTLEIQRTEQGDSAMYLCASSLALGGYGYTFGSGTRLTVV.

The chain employs TRBV6-6 and TRBJ2-3; 15 bases align to TRBD2. Germline V lookup: CDR1 MNHNY, CDR2 SVGAGI (reference sequence). CDR3 length: 17 amino acids. Trimming removed 1 base from V and 2 bases from J; junction bases left unmatched: 1. The CDR3 here is CASSYWTSGGVTDTQYF. CDR3 coding DNA: TGTGCCAGCAGTTACTGGACTAGCGGGGGGGTCACAGATACGCAGTATTTT.